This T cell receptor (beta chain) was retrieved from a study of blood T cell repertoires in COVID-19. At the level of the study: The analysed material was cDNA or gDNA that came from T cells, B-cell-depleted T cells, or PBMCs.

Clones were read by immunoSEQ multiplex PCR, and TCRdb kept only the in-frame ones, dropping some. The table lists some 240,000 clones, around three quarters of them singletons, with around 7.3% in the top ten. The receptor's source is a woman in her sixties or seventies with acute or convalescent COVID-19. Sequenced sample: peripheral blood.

The CDR3 DNA reads as TGTGCCAGCAGCCCCAGTGGAGTCGAAAACATTCAGTACTTC. As protein: CASSPSGVENIQYF. J is TRBJ2-4 and V is TRBV7-3; no definite D call. CDR3 length: 14 residues. Germline-derived CDR1 and CDR2 are SGHTA and FQGTGA. V dropped 5 bases and J dropped 5 bases, with 13 bases sitting between them.